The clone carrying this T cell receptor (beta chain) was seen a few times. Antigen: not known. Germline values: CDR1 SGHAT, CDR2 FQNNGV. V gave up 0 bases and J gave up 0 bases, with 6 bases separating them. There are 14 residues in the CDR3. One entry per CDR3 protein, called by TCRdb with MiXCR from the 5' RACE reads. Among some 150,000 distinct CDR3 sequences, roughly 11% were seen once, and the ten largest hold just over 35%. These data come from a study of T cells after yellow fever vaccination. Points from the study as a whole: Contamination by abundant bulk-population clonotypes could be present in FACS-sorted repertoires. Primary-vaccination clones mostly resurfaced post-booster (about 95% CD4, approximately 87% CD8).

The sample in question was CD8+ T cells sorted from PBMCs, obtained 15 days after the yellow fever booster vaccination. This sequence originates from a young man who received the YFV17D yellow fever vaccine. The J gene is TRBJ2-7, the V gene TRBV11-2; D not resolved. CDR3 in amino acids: CASSLEAGSYEQYF. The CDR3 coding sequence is TGTGCCAGCAGCTTAGAGGCAGGCTCCTACGAGCAGTACTTC. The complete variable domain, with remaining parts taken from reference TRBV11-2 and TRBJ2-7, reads EAGVAQSPRYKIIEKRQSVAFWCNPISGHATLYWYQQILGQGPKLLIQFQNNGVVDDSQLPKDRFSAERLKGVDSTLKIQPAKLEDSAVYLCASSLEAGSYEQYFGPGTRLTVT.